The rows below give T cell receptor beta chains drawn from one sample of a study of ipilimumab plus nivolumab after autologous stem cell transplantation. TCRdb's copy holds only in-frame clones and misses some; the assay was immunoSEQ multiplex PCR. The sample records about 15,000 clones, just under 80% being singletons. Sequences were derived from PBMCs, sampled in a trial of ipilimumab plus nivolumab as post-transplant consolidation. These receptor sequences come from a male donor with diffuse large B-cell lymphoma. Each CDR3 is given with its conserved first and last residue. Each record gives: V gene, clone size, D gene, J gene, CDR3 protein, CDR3 DNA. A D gene is named only where the DNA matches it firmly. Clone sizes are given selectively: once, few, many, or a class where the clone is expanded.

TRBV4-1	-	-	TRBJ1-3	CASSQEGSSGNTIYF	TGCGCCAGCAGCCAAGAGGGCAGCTCTGGAAACACCATATATTTT
TRBV29-1	-	-	TRBJ2-7	CSVLKLKGSSYEQYF	TGCAGCGTTTTAAAGCTGAAGGGGAGCTCCTACGAGCAGTACTTC
TRBV10-2	-	TRBD2	TRBJ2-1	CATRVRVAGGDEQFF	TGCGCCACCAGGGTGAGGGTAGCGGGGGGGGATGAGCAGTTCTTC
TRBV15	-	TRBD1	TRBJ2-2	CATSRDVAVGQGNTGELFF	TGTGCCACCAGCAGAGATGTTGCCGTGGGACAGGGGAACACCGGGGAGCTGTTTTTT
TRBV7-2	-	TRBD2	TRBJ2-1	CASSLLGLARFF	TGTGCCAGCAGCTTATTGGGACTAGCTCGGTTCTTC
TRBV7-2	-	-	TRBJ2-3	CASSATLDTQYF	TGTGCCAGCAGCGCGACGCTAGATACGCAGTATTTT
TRBV11-3	-	-	TRBJ2-5	CASSLSSQPQETQYF	TGTGCCAGCAGCTTATCATCACAGCCCCAAGAGACCCAGTACTTC
TRBV12-5	few	-	TRBJ1-5	CASGFGYANQPQHF	TGTGCTAGTGGTTTTGGGTATGCGAATCAGCCCCAGCATTTT
TRBV27	-	-	TRBJ2-7	CASSGTRNNAPYEQYF	TGTGCCAGCAGCGGCACTCGGAATAATGCGCCCTACGAGCAGTACTTC
TRBV18	-	-	TRBJ2-7	CASAPSSSYEQYF	TGTGCCAGCGCCCCCAGTAGCTCCTACGAGCAGTACTTC
TRBV5-1	-	-	TRBJ1-1	CASSLAGGGTEAFF	TGCGCCAGCAGCTTGGCGGGGGGCGGAACTGAAGCTTTCTTT
TRBV9	-	TRBD1	TRBJ2-3	CASSVTGAGDTQYF	TGTGCCAGCAGCGTGACAGGGGCAGGAGATACGCAGTATTTT
TRBV19	-	-	TRBJ1-3	CASSQFTGNTIYF	TGTGCCAGTAGTCAGTTTACTGGAAACACCATATATTTT
TRBV2	-	-	TRBJ1-2	CASSYIRGAGVDGYTF	TGTGCCAGCAGTTACATAAGGGGAGCTGGCGTGGATGGCTACACCTTC
TRBV9	-	-	TRBJ2-3	CASSPWEGGASTDTQYF	TGTGCCAGCAGCCCATGGGAAGGGGGGGCGAGCACAGATACGCAGTATTTT
TRBV5-1	-	-	TRBJ2-1	CASSLAEGQRAASGSTGVEQFF	TGCGCCAGCAGCTTGGCGGAAGGACAGCGAGCGGCTAGCGGTTCTACCGGGGTTGAGCAGTTCTTC
TRBV5-8	-	-	TRBJ2-7	CASSSVWNVPQQYF	TGTGCCAGCAGCTCAGTATGGAATGTTCCCCAGCAGTACTTC
TRBV7-2	-	-	TRBJ1-6	CASSLGGQLHNSPLHF	TGTGCCAGCAGCTTAGGAGGACAGCTCCATAATTCACCCCTCCACTTT
TRBV29-1	few	-	TRBJ1-2	CSVGAGESYGYTF	TGCAGCGTTGGGGCAGGGGAAAGCTATGGCTACACCTTC
TRBV14	few	-	TRBJ2-7	CASSQTTKKQYF	TGTGCCAGCAGCCAAACGACCAAGAAGCAGTACTTC
TRBV27	medium-sized	TRBD2	TRBJ2-1	CASSFSGAYNEQFF	TGTGCCAGCAGTTTCAGCGGGGCGTACAATGAGCAGTTCTTC
TRBV5-1	-	-	TRBJ2-7	CASSLVVNSYEQYF	TGCGCCAGCAGCTTGGTGGTCAACTCCTACGAGCAGTACTTC
TRBV15	-	-	TRBJ1-2	CATSRDFWEGNTF	TGTGCCACCAGCAGAGATTTTTGGGAGGGTAACACCTTC